This T cell receptor beta chain was sequenced in a study of T cell responses to AZD1222 COVID-19 vaccine. TCRdb's copy holds only in-frame clones and misses some; the assay was immunoSEQ multiplex PCR. The sample lists about 150,000 clones, less than 95% occurring once. The study's findings and limits: The donor cohort was predominantly white British with a female majority, and clonal diversity may have been underestimated. Increases in Spike-specific TCR breadth and depth were seen after two AZD1222 doses.

This clone was detected once. The antigen remains undetermined. Trimming shortened V by 10 bases and J by 1 base, and 10 bases separated the two germline ends. The V gene's germline CDR1 is ENHRY and CDR2 SYGVKD. CDR3 length: 12 residues. Source: peripheral blood, taken on day 0 of AZD1222 vaccination. This chain links TRBV10-3 with TRBJ2-5; perhaps TRBD2 as D (6 bases). This TCR came from an adult in good health. CDR3 loop: CATGSVQETQYF. CDR3 DNA: TGTGCCACCGGGAGCGTCCAAGAGACCCAGTACTTC.